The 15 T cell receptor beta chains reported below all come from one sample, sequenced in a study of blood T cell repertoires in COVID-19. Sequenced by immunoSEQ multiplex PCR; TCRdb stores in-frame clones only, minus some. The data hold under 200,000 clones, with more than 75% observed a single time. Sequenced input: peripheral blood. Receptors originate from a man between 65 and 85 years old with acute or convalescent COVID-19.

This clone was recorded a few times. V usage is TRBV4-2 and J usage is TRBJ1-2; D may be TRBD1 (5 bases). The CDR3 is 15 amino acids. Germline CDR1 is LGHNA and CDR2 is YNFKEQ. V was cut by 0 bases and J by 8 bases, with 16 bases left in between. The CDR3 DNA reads TGTGCCAGCAGCCAAGATCCAGGCAGGGATAGCGGCTACACCTTC. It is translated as CASSQDPGRDSGYTF.

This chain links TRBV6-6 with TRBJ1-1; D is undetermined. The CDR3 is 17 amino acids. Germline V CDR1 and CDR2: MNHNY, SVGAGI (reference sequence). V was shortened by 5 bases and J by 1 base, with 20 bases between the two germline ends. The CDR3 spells CASSLFQWREANTEAFF. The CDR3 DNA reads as TGTGCCAGCAGTCTCTTCCAGTGGAGGGAAGCGAACACTGAAGCTTTCTTT.

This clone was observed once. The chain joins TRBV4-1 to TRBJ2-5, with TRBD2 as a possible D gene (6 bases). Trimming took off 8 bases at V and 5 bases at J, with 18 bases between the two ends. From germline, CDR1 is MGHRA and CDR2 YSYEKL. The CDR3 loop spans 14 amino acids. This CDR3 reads CASLNRRAGETQYF. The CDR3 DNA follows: TGCGCCAGCCTTAACAGGAGGGCGGGTGAGACCCAGTACTTC.

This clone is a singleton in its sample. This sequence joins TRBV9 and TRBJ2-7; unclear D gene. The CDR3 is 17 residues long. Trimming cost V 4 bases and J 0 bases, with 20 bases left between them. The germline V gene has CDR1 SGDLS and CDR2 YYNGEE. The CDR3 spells CASSPPRGGPSSYEQYF. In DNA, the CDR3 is TGTGCCAGCAGCCCTCCTCGTGGCGGCCCGAGCTCCTACGAGCAGTACTTC.

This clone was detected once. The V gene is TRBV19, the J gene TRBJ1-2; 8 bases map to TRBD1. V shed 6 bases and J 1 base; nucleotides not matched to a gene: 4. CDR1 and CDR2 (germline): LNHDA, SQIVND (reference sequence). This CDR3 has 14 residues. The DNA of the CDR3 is TGTGCCAGTAGGCGGGACAGGAATAACTATGGCTACACCTTC. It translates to CASRRDRNNYGYTF.

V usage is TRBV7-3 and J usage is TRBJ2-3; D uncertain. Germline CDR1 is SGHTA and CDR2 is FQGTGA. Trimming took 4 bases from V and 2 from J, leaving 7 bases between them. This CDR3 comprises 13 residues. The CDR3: CASSSSYTDTQYF. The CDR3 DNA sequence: TGTGCCAGCAGCTCCTCCTACACAGATACGCAGTATTTT.

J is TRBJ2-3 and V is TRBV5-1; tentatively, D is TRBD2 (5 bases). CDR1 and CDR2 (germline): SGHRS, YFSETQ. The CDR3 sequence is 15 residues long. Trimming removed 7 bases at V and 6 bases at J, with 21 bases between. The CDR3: CASCPGSGDFDTQYF. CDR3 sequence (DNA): TGCGCCAGCTGTCCGGGCAGCGGAGATTTCGATACGCAGTATTTT.

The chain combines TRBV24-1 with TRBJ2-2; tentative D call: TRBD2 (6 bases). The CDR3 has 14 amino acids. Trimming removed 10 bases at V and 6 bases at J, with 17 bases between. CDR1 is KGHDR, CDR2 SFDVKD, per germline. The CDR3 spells CATEGGNVAGELFF. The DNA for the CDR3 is TGTGCCACAGAGGGCGGGAACGTCGCCGGGGAGCTGTTTTTT.

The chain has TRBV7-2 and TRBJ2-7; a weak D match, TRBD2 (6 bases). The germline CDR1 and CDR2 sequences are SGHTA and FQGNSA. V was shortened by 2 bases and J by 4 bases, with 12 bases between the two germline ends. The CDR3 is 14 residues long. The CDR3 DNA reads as TGTGCCAGCAGCTTAAGGTTGGGGGGTTACGAGCAGTACTTC. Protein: CASSLRLGGYEQYF.

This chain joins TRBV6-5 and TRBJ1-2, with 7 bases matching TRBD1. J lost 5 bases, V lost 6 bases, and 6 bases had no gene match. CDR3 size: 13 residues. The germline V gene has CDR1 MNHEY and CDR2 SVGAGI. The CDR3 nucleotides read TGTGCCAGCAGGAAGACAGGGCCATATGGCTACACCTTC. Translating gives CASRKTGPYGYTF.

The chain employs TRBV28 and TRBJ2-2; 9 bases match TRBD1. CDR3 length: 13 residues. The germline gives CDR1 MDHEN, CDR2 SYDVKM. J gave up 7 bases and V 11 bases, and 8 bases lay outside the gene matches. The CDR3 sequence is CAGGQGRGGELFF. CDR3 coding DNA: TGTGCCGGGGGACAGGGAAGGGGCGGGGAGCTGTTTTTT.

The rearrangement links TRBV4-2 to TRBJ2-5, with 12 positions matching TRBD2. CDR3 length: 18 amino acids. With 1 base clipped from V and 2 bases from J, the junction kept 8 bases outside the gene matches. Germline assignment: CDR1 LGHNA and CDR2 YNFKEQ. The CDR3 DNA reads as TGTGCCAGCAGCCAAGGCACGCTAGCGGGGGGGAGACAAGAGACCCAGTACTTC. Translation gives CASSQGTLAGGRQETQYF.

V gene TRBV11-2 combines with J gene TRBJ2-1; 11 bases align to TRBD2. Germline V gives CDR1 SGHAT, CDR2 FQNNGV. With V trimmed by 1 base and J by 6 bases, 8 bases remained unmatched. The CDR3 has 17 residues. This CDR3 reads CASSLVAPSGRSNEQFF. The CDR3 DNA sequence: TGTGCCAGCAGCTTAGTAGCCCCTAGCGGGAGGAGCAATGAGCAGTTCTTC.

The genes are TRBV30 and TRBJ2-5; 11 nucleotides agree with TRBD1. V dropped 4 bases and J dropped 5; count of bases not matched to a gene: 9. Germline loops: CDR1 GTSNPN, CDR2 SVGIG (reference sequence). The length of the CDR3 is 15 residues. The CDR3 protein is CAWNGDRGVGETQYF. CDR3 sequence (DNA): TGTGCCTGGAATGGGGACAGGGGGGTCGGTGAGACCCAGTACTTC. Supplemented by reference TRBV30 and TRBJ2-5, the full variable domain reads SQTIHQWPATLVQPVGSPLSLECTVEGTSNPNLYWYRQAAGRGLQLLFYSVGIGQISSEVPQNLSASRPQDRQFILSSKKLLLSDSGFYLCAWNGDRGVGETQYFGPGTRLLVL.

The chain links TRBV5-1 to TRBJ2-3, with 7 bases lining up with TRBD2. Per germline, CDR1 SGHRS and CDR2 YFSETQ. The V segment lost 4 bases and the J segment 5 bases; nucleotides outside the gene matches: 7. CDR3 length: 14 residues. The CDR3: CASSSGALLDTQYF. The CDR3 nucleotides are TGCGCCAGCAGCAGCGGGGCGCTGCTAGATACGCAGTATTTT.